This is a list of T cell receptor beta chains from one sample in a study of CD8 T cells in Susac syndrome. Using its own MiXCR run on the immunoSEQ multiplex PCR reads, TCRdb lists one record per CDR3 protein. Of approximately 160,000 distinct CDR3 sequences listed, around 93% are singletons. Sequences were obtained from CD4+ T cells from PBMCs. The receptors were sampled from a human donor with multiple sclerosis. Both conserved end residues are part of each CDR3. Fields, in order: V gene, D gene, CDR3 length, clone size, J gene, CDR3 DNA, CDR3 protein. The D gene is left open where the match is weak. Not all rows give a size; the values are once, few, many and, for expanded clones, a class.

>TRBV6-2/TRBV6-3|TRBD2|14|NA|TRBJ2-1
TGTGCCAGCGACAGCGGGGGCTCCTACAATGAGCAGTTCTTC
CASDSGGSYNEQFF
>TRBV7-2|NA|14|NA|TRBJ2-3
TGTGCCAGCAGCTCACAGGGACAAACAGATACGCAGTATTTT
CASSSQGQTDTQYF
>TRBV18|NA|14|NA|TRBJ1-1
TGTGCCAGCTCACCACTCTCGGAAGACACTGAAGCTTTCTTT
CASSPLSEDTEAFF
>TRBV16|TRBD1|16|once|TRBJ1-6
TGTGCCAGCAGCCAATTACAGGGGGCATTTCGGTCACCCCTCCACTTT
CASSQLQGAFRSPLHF
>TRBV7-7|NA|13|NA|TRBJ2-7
TGTGCCAGCAGCCATGGCGAGGCCTACGAGCAGTACTTC
CASSHGEAYEQYF
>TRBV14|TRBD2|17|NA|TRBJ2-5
TGTGCCAGCAGCCAAAGGCGGACTAGCGGGGGTTTGGAGACCCAGTACTTC
CASSQRRTSGGLETQYF
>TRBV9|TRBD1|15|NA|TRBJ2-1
TGTGCCAGCAGCGTAGGTGGGACAGGAATTAATGAGCAGTTCTTC
CASSVGGTGINEQFF
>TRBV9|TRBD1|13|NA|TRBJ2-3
TGTGCCAGCAGCTTAACAGGGGGAGACACGCAGTATTTT
CASSLTGGDTQYF
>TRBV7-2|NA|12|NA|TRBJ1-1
TGTGCCAGCAGCTTAGAACGGAGGGAAGCTTTCTTT
CASSLERREAFF
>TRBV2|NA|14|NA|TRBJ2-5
TGTGCCAGCAGTCCGGGACATACTTTAGAGACCCAGTACTTC
CASSPGHTLETQYF
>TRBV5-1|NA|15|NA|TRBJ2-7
TGCGCCAGCAGCTTGTTGTCCGGTCGTACCTACGAGCAGTACTTC
CASSLLSGRTYEQYF
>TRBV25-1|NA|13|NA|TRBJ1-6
TGTGCCAGCAGTGCTACGGGGCATTCACCCCTCCACTTT
CASSATGHSPLHF
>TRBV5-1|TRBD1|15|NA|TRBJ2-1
TGCGCCAGCAGCTCTACCGGGACAGACTACAATGAGCAGTTCTTC
CASSSTGTDYNEQFF
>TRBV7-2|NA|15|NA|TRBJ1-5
TGTGCCAGCAGCTTAGGCGGTGGACTAACTCAGCCCCAGCATTTT
CASSLGGGLTQPQHF
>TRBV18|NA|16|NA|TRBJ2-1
TGTGCCAGCTCACCAGGGCTGGGGGCTTCGGGCTATGAGCAGTTCTTC
CASSPGLGASGYEQFF
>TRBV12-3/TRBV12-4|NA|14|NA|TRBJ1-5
TGTGCCAGCAGTTTTAGTATCCAGGACCAGCCCCAGCATTTT
CASSFSIQDQPQHF
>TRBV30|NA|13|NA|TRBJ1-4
TGTGCCTGGATGGGGGCAGCTAATGAAAAACTGTTTTTT
CAWMGAANEKLFF
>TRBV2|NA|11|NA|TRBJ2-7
TGTGCCAGCAGGGCCGCCTACGAGCAGTACTTC
CASRAAYEQYF
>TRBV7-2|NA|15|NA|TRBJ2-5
TGTGCCAGCAGCTTGGGGGCGATAGGCCAAGAGACCCAGTACTTC
CASSLGAIGQETQYF
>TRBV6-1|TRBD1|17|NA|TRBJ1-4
TGTGCCAGCAGTACGACAGGGGATTTGCGTAGTAGTGAAAAACTGTTTTTT
CASSTTGDLRSSEKLFF
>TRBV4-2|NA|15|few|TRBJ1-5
TGTGCCAGCAGCCAAGAATCTGGTAGAAATCAGCCCCAGCATTTT
CASSQESGRNQPQHF
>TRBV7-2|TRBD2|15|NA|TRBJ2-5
TGTGCCAGCAGGCCCTCTAGCGGGAGGGTAGAGACCCAGTACTTC
CASRPSSGRVETQYF
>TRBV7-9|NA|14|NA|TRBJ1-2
TGTGCCAGCAGCCCGGACGTTCTCATAGGCGGCTACACCTTC
CASSPDVLIGGYTF